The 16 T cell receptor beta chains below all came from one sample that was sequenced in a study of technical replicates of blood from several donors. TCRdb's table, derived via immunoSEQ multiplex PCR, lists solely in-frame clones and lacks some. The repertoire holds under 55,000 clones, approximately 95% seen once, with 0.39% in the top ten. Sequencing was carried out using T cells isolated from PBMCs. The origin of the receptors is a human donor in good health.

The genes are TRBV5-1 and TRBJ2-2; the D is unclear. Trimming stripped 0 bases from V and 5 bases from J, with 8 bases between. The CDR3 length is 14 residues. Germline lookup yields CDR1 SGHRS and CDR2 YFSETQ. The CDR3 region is CASSLDSRTGELFF. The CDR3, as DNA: TGCGCCAGCAGCTTGGACAGCCGTACCGGGGAGCTGTTTTTT.

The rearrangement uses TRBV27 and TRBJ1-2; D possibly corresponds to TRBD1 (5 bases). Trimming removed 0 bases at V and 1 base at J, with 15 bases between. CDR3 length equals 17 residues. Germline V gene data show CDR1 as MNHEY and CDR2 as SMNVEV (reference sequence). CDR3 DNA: TGTGCCAGCAGTTTATCGGGAGGGTTGGGACTTAACTATGGCTACACCTTC. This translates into CASSLSGGLGLNYGYTF.

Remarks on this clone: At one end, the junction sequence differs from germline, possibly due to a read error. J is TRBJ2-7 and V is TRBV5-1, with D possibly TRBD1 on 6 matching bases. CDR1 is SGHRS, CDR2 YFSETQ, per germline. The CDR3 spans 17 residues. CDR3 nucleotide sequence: TGCGCCAGCAGCTTGACCCTTTACAGGGTAAGCTCCCACGAGCAGTACTTC. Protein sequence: CASSLTLYRVSSHEQYF.

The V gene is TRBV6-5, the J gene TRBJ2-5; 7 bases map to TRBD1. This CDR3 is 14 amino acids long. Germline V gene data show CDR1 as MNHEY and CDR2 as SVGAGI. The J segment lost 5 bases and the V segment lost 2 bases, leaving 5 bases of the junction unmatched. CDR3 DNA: TGTGCCAGCAGTTACCAGAGACAGGGCGAGACCCAGTACTTC. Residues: CASSYQRQGETQYF.

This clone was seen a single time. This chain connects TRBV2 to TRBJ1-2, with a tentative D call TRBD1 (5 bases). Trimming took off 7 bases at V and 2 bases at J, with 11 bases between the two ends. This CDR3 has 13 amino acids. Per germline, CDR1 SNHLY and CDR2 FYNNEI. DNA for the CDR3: TGTGCCAGCACAGGGCCCACCAACTATGGCTACACCTTC. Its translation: CASTGPTNYGYTF. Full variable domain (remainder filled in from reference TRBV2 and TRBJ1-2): EPEVTQTPSHQVTQMGQEVILRCVPISNHLYFYWYRQILGQKVEFLVSFYNNEISEKSEIFDDQFSVERPDGSNFTLKIRSTKLEDSAMYFCASTGPTNYGYTFGSGTRLTVV.

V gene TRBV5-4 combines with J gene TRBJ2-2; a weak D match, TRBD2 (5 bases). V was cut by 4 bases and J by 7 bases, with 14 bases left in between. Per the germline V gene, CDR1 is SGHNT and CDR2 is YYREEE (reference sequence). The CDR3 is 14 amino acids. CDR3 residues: CASSPSRDGGELFF. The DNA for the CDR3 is TGTGCCAGCAGCCCGTCTCGGGATGGCGGGGAGCTGTTTTTT.

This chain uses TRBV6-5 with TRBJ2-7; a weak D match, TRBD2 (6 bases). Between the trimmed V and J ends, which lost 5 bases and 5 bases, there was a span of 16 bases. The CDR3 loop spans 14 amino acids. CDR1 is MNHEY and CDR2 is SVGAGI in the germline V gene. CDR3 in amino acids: CASSPAGGYNEQYF. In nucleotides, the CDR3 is TGTGCCAGCAGTCCGGCTGGAGGGTACAACGAGCAGTACTTC.

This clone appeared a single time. The CDR3 region has the DNA TGTGCCAGCAGGAACGATGGAGGGCCTCTACCCTACAATGAGCAGTTCTTC. This translates into CASRNDGGPLPYNEQFF. This sequence joins TRBV4-2 and TRBJ2-1; TRBD2 is a possible D gene (6 bases). V lost 6 bases to trimming and J lost 2 bases, with 20 bases between them. CDR3 length: 17 residues. Germline CDR1 reads LGHNA; CDR2 reads YNFKEQ.

CDR3 amino acids: CASSIEAPSYEQYF. In nucleotides, the CDR3 is TGTGCCAGTAGTATAGAAGCTCCCTCCTACGAGCAGTACTTC. J is TRBJ2-7 and V is TRBV19, with D uncertain. Germline-derived CDR1 and CDR2 are LNHDA and SQIVND (reference sequence). This CDR3 has 14 amino acids. V was pared by 0 bases and J by 0 bases, with 6 bases between. Using reference TRBV19 and TRBJ2-7 for the parts outside the CDR3, the full variable domain is DGGITQSPKYLFRKEGQNVTLSCEQNLNHDAMYWYRQDPGQGLRLIYYSQIVNDFQKGDIAEGYSVSREKKESFPLTVTSAQKNPTAFYLCASSIEAPSYEQYFGPGTRLTVT.

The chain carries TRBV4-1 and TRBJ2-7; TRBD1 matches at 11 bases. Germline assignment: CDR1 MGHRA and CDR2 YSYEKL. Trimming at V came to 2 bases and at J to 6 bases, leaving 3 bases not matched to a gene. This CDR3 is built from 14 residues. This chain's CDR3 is CASSQRTGGPEQYF. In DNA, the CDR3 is TGCGCCAGCAGCCAAAGGACAGGGGGCCCCGAGCAGTACTTC.

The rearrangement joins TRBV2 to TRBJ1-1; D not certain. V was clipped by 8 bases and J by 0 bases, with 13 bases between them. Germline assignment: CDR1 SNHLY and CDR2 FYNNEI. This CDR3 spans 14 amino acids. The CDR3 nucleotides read TGTGCCAGCTTCCTCACAACCATGAACACTGAAGCTTTCTTT. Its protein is CASFLTTMNTEAFF.

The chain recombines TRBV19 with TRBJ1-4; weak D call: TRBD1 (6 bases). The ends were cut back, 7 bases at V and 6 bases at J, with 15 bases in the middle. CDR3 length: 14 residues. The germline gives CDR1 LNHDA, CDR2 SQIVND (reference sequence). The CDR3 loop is CASTSRDTDEKLFF. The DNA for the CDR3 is TGTGCCAGTACCAGCCGGGACACTGATGAAAAACTGTTTTTT. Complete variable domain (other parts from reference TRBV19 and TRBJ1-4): DGGITQSPKYLFRKEGQNVTLSCEQNLNHDAMYWYRQDPGQGLRLIYYSQIVNDFQKGDIAEGYSVSREKKESFPLTVTSAQKNPTAFYLCASTSRDTDEKLFFGSGTQLSVL.

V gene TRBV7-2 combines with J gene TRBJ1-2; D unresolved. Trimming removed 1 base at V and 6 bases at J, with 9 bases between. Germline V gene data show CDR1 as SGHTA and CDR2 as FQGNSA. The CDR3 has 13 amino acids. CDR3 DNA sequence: TGTGCCAGCAGCTTAGGGACTAGAAATGGCTACACCTTC. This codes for CASSLGTRNGYTF.

The CDR3 nucleotides are TGCGCCAGCAGTGAACAGGGAATCATGAACACTGAAGCTTTCTTT. This encodes CASSEQGIMNTEAFF. The chain joins TRBV10-2 to TRBJ1-1; D might be TRBD1 (6 bases). V was trimmed by 3 bases and J by 0 bases, leaving 11 bases between them. The germline CDR1 and CDR2 sequences are WSHSY and SAAADI. The CDR3 length is 15 residues.

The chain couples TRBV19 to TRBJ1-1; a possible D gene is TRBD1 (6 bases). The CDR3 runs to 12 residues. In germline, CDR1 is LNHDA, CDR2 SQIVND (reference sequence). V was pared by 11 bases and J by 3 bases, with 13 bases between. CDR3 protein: CASIQGHTEAFF. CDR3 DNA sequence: TGTGCCTCAATACAGGGTCACACTGAAGCTTTCTTT.

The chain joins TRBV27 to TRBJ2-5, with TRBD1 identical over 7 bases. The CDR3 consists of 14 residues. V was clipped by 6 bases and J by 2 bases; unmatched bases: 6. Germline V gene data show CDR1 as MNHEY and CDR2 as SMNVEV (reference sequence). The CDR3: CASRTGYGQETQYF. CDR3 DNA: TGTGCCAGCAGGACAGGGTATGGTCAAGAGACCCAGTACTTC.